Sequencing of this T cell receptor (beta chain) was carried out in a study of regulatory T cells in long-lasting Graves disease. In building TCR beta libraries, iRepertoire HTBI primers were used together with Arm-PCR of CDR3 regions. One entry per CDR3 protein results from TCRdb running MiXCR on the multiplex PCR reads. The sample has about 400,000 distinct CDR3 sequences, around 20% seen once. The CDR3 extends over 15 amino acids. CDR1 and CDR2 (germline): PRHDT, FYEKMQ (reference sequence). The V gene end was trimmed by 1 base and the J gene end by 4 bases; junction bases not matched to a gene: 5. Time point described: persistent/refractory GD, antithyroid drugs over 5 years with positive TRAb. With RNA extracted from PBMCs as input, the TCR library was made.

The sample here was peripheral blood mononuclear cells (PBMCs), taken when the disease was refractory, from a patient treated with antithyroid drugs. This receptor was identified in a female donor with Graves disease. The chain recombines TRBV13 with TRBJ2-3; 7 bases fit TRBD2. This CDR3 reads CASSLAAGVADTQYF. As DNA, the CDR3 is TGTGCCAGCAGCTTAGCTGCGGGAGTAGCAGATACGCAGTATTTT.